One and the same sample provided the 22 T cell receptor beta chains below, sequenced in a study of CD4 and CD8 cells across lung adenocarcinoma regions. TCRdb re-derived calls from the PCR reads in MiXCR, one entry per CDR3 protein. The data show approximately 18,000 distinct CDR3 sequences, 51% seen once. The sequenced sample consisted of CD8+ T cells from the center of a lung tumor. These receptors all come from a female donor with lung adenocarcinoma. The CD4 and CD8 labels of this study may be unreliable.

The J gene is TRBJ2-5, the V gene TRBV11-1; D remains ambiguous. Looked up from germline, CDR1 is SGHAT and CDR2 is FQDESV (reference sequence). Trimming took 11 bases from V and 3 from J, leaving 16 bases between them. CDR3 length equals 13 residues. The CDR3 protein is CAGQASGEETQYF. The CDR3 coding sequence is TGTGCCGGGCAGGCTAGTGGGGAAGAGACCCAGTACTTC.

This chain uses TRBV7-3 with TRBJ2-4, with a tentative D call TRBD1 (5 bases). The better agreement between TRBJ2-3 and the DNA end casts doubt on the J call. Germline loops: CDR1 SGHTA, CDR2 FQGTGA. The CDR3 is made up of 13 amino acids. In nucleotides, the CDR3 is TGTGCCAGCAGCTCGTACAGGACAGATACGCAGTATTTT. Its protein is CASSSYRTDTQYF.

The rearrangement links TRBV6-1 to TRBJ2-4; 8 positions agree with TRBD1. The CDR3 is 18 amino acids. Losses at the gene ends were 2 bases for V and 0 bases for J; bases not matched to a gene: 9. Germline V gives CDR1 MNHNS, CDR2 SASEGT. The CDR3 DNA is TGTGCCAGCAGTGAAAGGACAGGGCGGGGACTAGCCAAAAACATTCAGTACTTC. Residues: CASSERTGRGLAKNIQYF.

This chain uses TRBV10-1 with TRBJ2-5; D not resolved. The germline V and J ends were trimmed by 11 bases and 4 bases, with 20 bases remaining between them. Germline CDR1 is WNHNN and CDR2 is SYGVQD (reference sequence). This CDR3 is 14 amino acids long. The CDR3 DNA sequence: TGCGCCCCCTGGATGACAAACAGAAGAGAGACCCAGTACTTC. The encoded protein is CAPWMTNRRETQYF.

Concerning this clonotype itself: One junction end disagrees with the germline gene, perhaps due to a read error. CDR3 region: CAGTGGGGQDTQYF. The CDR3 bases are TGTGCGGGGACAGGCGGAGGTGGCCAAGATACGCAGTATTTC. The chain couples TRBV10-2 to TRBJ2-3, with 8 bases fitting TRBD1. This CDR3 has 14 amino acids. In germline, CDR1 is WSHSY, CDR2 SAAADI.

This clonotype was detected only a few times. The chain's CDR3 is CASSTSWYQETQYF. The DNA for the CDR3 is TGTGCCAGCAGCACAAGTTGGTACCAAGAGACCCAGTACTTC. The rearrangement joins TRBV6-1 to TRBJ2-5; D ambiguous. The germline V and J ends were trimmed by 6 bases and 0 bases, with 11 bases remaining between them. CDR3 length: 14 residues. The V gene's germline CDR1 is MNHNS and CDR2 SASEGT.

This clonotype was detected many times. This sequence joins TRBV6-1 and TRBJ1-2, with 10 bases aligning to TRBD1. The trim removed 5 bases at V and 2 bases at J, leaving 8 bases unmatched. Germline V gene sequence: CDR1 MNHNS, CDR2 SASEGT. The CDR3 contains 16 residues. Here the CDR3 reads CASSPRQGAVNYGYTF. CDR3 nucleotides: TGTGCCAGCAGTCCCCGACAGGGGGCCGTAAACTATGGCTACACCTTC.

The rearrangement uses TRBV27 and TRBJ2-3; D is perhaps TRBD1 (6 bases). Matching the DNA end better, TRBJ2-7 makes the J call doubtful. In germline, CDR1 is MNHEY, CDR2 SMNVEV (reference sequence). The CDR3 totals 16 residues. The CDR3 sequence: CASSLTGRRWTDMQYF. CDR3 sequence (DNA): TGTGCCAGCAGTCTCACGGGGCGGAGATGGACAGATATGCAGTACTTC.

The rearrangement links TRBV6-1 to TRBJ2-1, with 8 bases fitting TRBD2. The CDR3 spans 15 residues. Germline trimming cut 3 bases from V and 10 bases from J; bases unmatched to any gene: 11. Germline CDR1 is MNHNS and CDR2 is SASEGT. For the CDR3, the DNA is TGTGCCAGCAGTGAGGAACTAGCGGACCTCTACGAGCAGTTCTTC. It codes for CASSEELADLYEQFF.

At least ten counts were recorded for this clonotype. The V and J genes are TRBV6-1 and TRBJ2-5; D ambiguous. V lost 6 bases and J 5 bases, leaving 7 bases between the germline ends. This CDR3 spans 11 amino acids. The V gene's germline CDR1 is MNHNS and CDR2 SASEGT. CDR3 region: CASRFGETQYF. The CDR3 DNA reads TGTGCCAGCAGGTTCGGCGAGACCCAGTACTTC.

Points on this clonotype: A read error may produce the germline difference seen at one junction end. The chain uses TRBV27 and TRBJ2-3, with 7 bases that match TRBD2. Germline values: CDR1 MNHEY, CDR2 SMNVEV (reference sequence). The length of the CDR3 is 16 residues. This CDR3 reads CASSLGGRGAADTQYF. The CDR3 DNA reads TGTGCCAGCAGTTTAGGGGGGAGGGGAGCGGCAGATACGCAGTATTTC.

This clonotype has a count of ten or more. This sequence joins TRBV12-3 or TRBV12-4 and TRBJ1-1; D unresolved. V dropped 8 bases and J dropped 2 bases, with 15 bases sitting between them. This CDR3 comprises 14 residues. CDR3 DNA sequence: TGTGCCAGCGCCCTGACACAACTCAACACTGAAGCTTTCTTT. The encoded protein is CASALTQLNTEAFF.

The genes are TRBV6-5 and TRBJ2-1; possible D gene TRBD1, 6 bases. The CDR3 is 15 residues long. Trimming took off 2 bases at V and 4 bases at J, with 12 bases between the two ends. Germline CDR1 reads MNHEY; CDR2 reads SVGAGI. As DNA, the CDR3 is TGTGCCAGCAGTTACCGACAGGTCGAATACAATGAGCAGTTCTTC. The encoded protein is CASSYRQVEYNEQFF.

This clonotype appeared many times. The V gene is TRBV27, the J gene TRBJ2-3; 9 bases fit TRBD2. With 5 bases clipped from V and 6 bases from J, the junction kept 3 bases outside the gene matches. CDR3 length equals 13 residues. CDR1 and CDR2 from the germline V gene are MNHEY and SMNVEV (reference sequence). CDR3 nucleotides: TGTGCCAGCAGTAGACTAGCGGTGGATACGCAGTATTTT. Translation gives CASSRLAVDTQYF.

This clonotype came up a few times. In DNA form, the CDR3 reads TGCGCCAGCAGCCAAGGGGCAGGGGGTTGGGAGACCCAGTACTTC. Encoded protein: CASSQGAGGWETQYF. The chain has TRBV4-1 and TRBJ2-5; 7 nucleotides align to TRBD1. V lost 1 base to trimming and J lost 5 bases; unmatched junction nucleotides: 7. Germline CDR1 MGHRA, CDR2 YSYEKL. The CDR3 length is 15 residues.

With regard to this clonotype: A much larger clonotype is one base distant, so this may be a read error. The J gene is TRBJ2-3, the V gene TRBV14, with 11 nucleotides matching TRBD2. This CDR3 spans 18 amino acids. Germline CDR1 reads SGHDN; CDR2 reads FVKESK. CDR3 in amino acids: CASGQYKGLAARTDTQYF. In nucleotides, the CDR3 is TGTGCCAGCGGCCAATACAAGGGACTAGCGGCCCGCACAGATACGCAGTATTTT.

In regard to this clonotype: At one of its ends the junction is not consistent with the germline gene, which may arise from a read error. The chain recombines TRBV11-3 with TRBJ2-4; 12 bases fit TRBD1. The J call may be incorrect, as the DNA end agrees better with TRBJ2-5. The germline CDR1 and CDR2 sequences are SGHNT and YENEEA. The CDR3 runs 14 residues. The CDR3 reads CVSSLGTGGETQYF. The CDR3 region has the DNA TGTGTCAGCAGCTTAGGGACAGGGGGCGAGACCCAGTACTTC.

This clonotype is termed medium-sized. The chain has TRBV7-2 and TRBJ2-1; D not resolved. Germline loops: CDR1 SGHTA, CDR2 FQGNSA. V shed 1 base and J shed 5 bases, with 12 bases lying between them. The CDR3 sequence is 15 residues long. Here the CDR3 DNA reads TGTGCCAGCAGCTTAGTCAGGTTGCGAAACAATGAGCAGTTCTTC. It is translated as CASSLVRLRNNEQFF.

This clonotype was seen repeatedly, ten times or more. The chain combines TRBV27 with TRBJ2-1; D remains unclear. Germline loops: CDR1 MNHEY, CDR2 SMNVEV (reference sequence). The CDR3 has 13 amino acids. The V end was cut by 3 bases, the J end by 8 bases, with 11 bases between. In DNA, the CDR3 is TGTGCCAGCAGTTTCATGGAGACCCATGAGCAGTTCTTC. Encoded protein: CASSFMETHEQFF.

The chain combines TRBV7-9 with TRBJ2-5; D might be TRBD2 (5 bases). There are 14 residues in the CDR3. V lost 5 bases and J lost 3, with 13 bases in between. Germline V gene data show CDR1 as SEHNR and CDR2 as FQNEAQ (reference sequence). CDR3 DNA: TGTGCCAGCAGCCCCAGGACTTCTGAAGAGACCCAGTACTTC. It codes for CASSPRTSEETQYF.

This sequence joins TRBV6-2 or TRBV6-3 and TRBJ2-3, with 9 bases fitting TRBD1. Germline V gene data show CDR1 as MNHEY and CDR2 as SVGEGT. V lost 0 bases and J lost 2; bases outside the gene matches: 3. The CDR3 is 16 amino acids. The CDR3 loop is CASSYSQGAFTDTQYF. The CDR3 nucleotides are TGTGCCAGCAGTTACTCACAGGGGGCATTCACAGATACGCAGTATTTT.

This clonotype has a count of ten or more. This sequence joins TRBV6-1 and TRBJ2-5, with TRBD1 identical over 10 bases. The germline gives CDR1 MNHNS, CDR2 SASEGT. This CDR3 has 13 amino acids. J was trimmed by 5 bases and V by 7 bases; bases with no gene match: 4. CDR3 region: CASKDRGPETQYF. CDR3 sequence (DNA): TGTGCCAGCAAAGACAGGGGGCCGGAGACCCAGTACTTC.